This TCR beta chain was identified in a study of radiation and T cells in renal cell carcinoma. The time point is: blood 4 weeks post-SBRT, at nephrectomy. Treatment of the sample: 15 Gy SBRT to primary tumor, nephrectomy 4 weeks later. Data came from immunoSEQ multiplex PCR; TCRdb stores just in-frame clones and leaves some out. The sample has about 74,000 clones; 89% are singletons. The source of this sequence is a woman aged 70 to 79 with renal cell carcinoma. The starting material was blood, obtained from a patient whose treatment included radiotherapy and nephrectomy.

As DNA, the CDR3 is TGTGCCTGGAGTAAAGGGGGGTACGAGCAGTACTTC. This gives the protein CAWSKGGYEQYF. The chain employs TRBV30 and TRBJ2-7; the D gene could be TRBD1 or TRBD2 (6 bases each). The CDR3 spans 12 residues. Trimming took 2 bases from V and 4 from J, leaving 9 bases between them. Germline CDR1 GTSNPN, CDR2 SVGIG (reference sequence).